The 14 T cell receptor beta chains listed next were all sequenced from one sample in a study of identical twins. TCRdb called the 5' RACE reads again in MiXCR, with one record for every CDR3 protein. Of roughly 710,000 distinct CDR3 sequences in the sample, around 5.7% were seen once. The sample comprised naive T cells sorted from blood. Every receptor here comes from a man aged 18 to 30 in good health.

This clonotype was observed a few times. V gene TRBV24-1 combines with J gene TRBJ1-5; weak D call: TRBD1 (6 bases). This CDR3 spans 14 amino acids. V shed 2 bases and J shed 4 bases, with 8 bases lying between them. CDR1 and CDR2 from the germline V gene are KGHDR and SFDVKD. This chain's CDR3 is CATSDYRENQPQHF. CDR3 in DNA: TGTGCCACCAGTGATTACAGGGAAAATCAGCCCCAGCATTTT.

This clonotype was recorded a few times. The rearrangement uses TRBV18 and TRBJ2-2; a weak D match, TRBD2 (5 bases). The CDR3 is 19 residues long. V lost 3 bases and J lost 1, with 21 bases in between. Germline values: CDR1 KGHSH, CDR2 LQKENI. CDR3 in DNA: TGTGCCAGCTCACCCCCTGGCGCGTCCGGGGTCTGGAACACCGGGGAGCTGTTTTTT. Amino acids: CASSPPGASGVWNTGELFF. Complete variable domain (other parts from reference TRBV18 and TRBJ2-2): NAGVMQNPRHLVRRRGQEARLRCSPMKGHSHVYWYRQLPEEGLKFMVYLQKENIIDESGMPKERFSAEFPKEGPSILRIQQVVRGDSAAYFCASSPPGASGVWNTGELFFGEGSRLTVL.

This clonotype was detected only a few times. This chain uses TRBV5-1 with TRBJ1-6; 10 bases match TRBD1. This CDR3 has 15 residues. The germline CDR1 and CDR2 sequences are SGHRS and YFSETQ. V trimming: 4 bases; J trimming: 10 bases; junction bases outside the gene matches: 8. This CDR3 reads CASSQRDRGGSPLHF. CDR3 DNA: TGCGCCAGCAGCCAAAGGGACAGGGGAGGATCACCCCTCCACTTT. Together with reference TRBV5-1 and TRBJ1-6, the CDR3 gives the full variable domain: KAGVTQTPRYLIKTRGQQVTLSCSPISGHRSVSWYQQTPGQGLQFLFEYFSETQRNKGNFPGRFSGRQFSNSRSEMNVSTLELGDSALYLCASSQRDRGGSPLHFGNGTRLTVT.

J is TRBJ1-5 and V is TRBV12-3 or TRBV12-4; 10 bases fit TRBD1. V was pared by 4 bases and J by 0 bases, with 3 bases of the junction left unmatched. The CDR3 consists of 16 residues. CDR3 in amino acids: CASSWTGGYSNQPQHF. CDR3 sequence (DNA): TGTGCCAGCAGTTGGACAGGGGGATATAGCAATCAGCCCCAGCATTTT.

This clonotype has a handful of counts. The chain recombines TRBV6-5 with TRBJ2-1, with 8 positions matching TRBD1. Unmatched junction bases numbered 17, after V lost 0 bases and J lost 7 bases. Germline CDR1 is MNHEY and CDR2 is SVGAGI. The CDR3 has 19 residues. CDR3 in amino acids: CASSYSYPGQGAKGNEQFF. DNA for the CDR3: TGTGCCAGCAGTTACTCTTATCCGGGGCAGGGGGCGAAAGGGAATGAGCAGTTCTTC.

This clonotype was counted ten times or more. V usage is TRBV20-1 and J usage is TRBJ1-2, with 8 bases identical to TRBD1. Germline V gene data show CDR1 as DFQATT and CDR2 as SNEGSKA (reference sequence). V gave up 1 base and J gave up 7 bases; unmatched junction bases: 11. This CDR3 contains 15 residues. As DNA, the CDR3 is TGCAGTGCTAGAGGTGACGGACAGGGTGGGCGTGGCTACACCTTC. It is translated as CSARGDGQGGRGYTF.

The genes are TRBV30 and TRBJ2-2; D gene unclear. Deletions cut 1 base from V and 4 bases from J, with 7 bases between. The CDR3 consists of 13 residues. Germline V gives CDR1 GTSNPN, CDR2 SVGIG (reference sequence). The CDR3 protein is CAWSEQSTGELFF. The CDR3 DNA follows: TGTGCCTGGAGTGAGCAGAGCACCGGGGAGCTGTTTTTT.

As concerns this clonotype: Since no conserved phenylalanine or tryptophan closes the CDR3, a read error is the likely cause. The rearrangement joins TRBV7-8 to TRBJ2-5; D perhaps matches TRBD2 (5 bases). This CDR3 comprises 13 residues. Germline V gives CDR1 SGHVS, CDR2 FQNEAQ. Between the trimmed V and J ends, which lost 1 base and 4 bases, there was a span of 7 bases. The CDR3 DNA reads as TGTGCCAGCAGCTTAGGAAGCGGAGAGACCCAGTACTTG. Translated: CASSLGSGETQYL.

This clonotype came up a few times. The rearrangement uses TRBV7-9 and TRBJ2-2; tentatively, D is TRBD1 (5 bases). The CDR3 length is 14 residues. Per germline, CDR1 SEHNR and CDR2 FQNEAQ (reference sequence). V was cut by 3 bases and J by 3 bases, with 8 bases left in between. The CDR3 nucleotides are TGTGCCAGCAGCTTCGACAGATACACCGGGGAGCTGTTTTTT. Translation: CASSFDRYTGELFF. The full variable domain, rest sourced from reference TRBV7-9 and TRBJ2-2, is DTGVSQNPRHKITKRGQNVTFRCDPISEHNRLYWYRQTLGQGPEFLTYFQNEAQLEKSRLLSDRFSAERPKGSFSTLEIQRTEQGDSAMYLCASSFDRYTGELFFGEGSRLTVL.

The rearrangement uses TRBV19 and TRBJ1-1, with D hard to call. Trimming left V 5 bases short and J 6 bases short, with 13 bases between. This CDR3 has 13 amino acids. From germline, CDR1 is LNHDA and CDR2 SQIVND (reference sequence). The CDR3 bases are TGTGCCAGTAGTTTTCGTTCGGATTCTGAAGCTTTCTTT. It encodes CASSFRSDSEAFF.

In this sample, this clonotype turned up many times. The chain employs TRBV20-1 and TRBJ1-6; 8 bases agree with TRBD1. Germline V lookup: CDR1 DFQATT, CDR2 SNEGSKA (reference sequence). The J segment lost 7 bases and the V segment lost 3 bases, leaving 11 bases of the junction unmatched. The CDR3 is 16 residues long. CDR3 bases: TGCAGTGCTAGCCGCTTGGCCGGGGACAGGAATTCACCCCTCCACTTT. This translates into CSASRLAGDRNSPLHF.

This clonotype has a count of ten or more. The chain links TRBV5-6 to TRBJ1-1; TRBD1 might be the D (5 bases). The CDR3 is 12 amino acids. Looked up from germline, CDR1 is SGHDT and CDR2 is YYEEEE. V lost 7 bases to trimming and J lost 9 bases, with 16 bases between them. The CDR3 region is CASRGRLGKAFF. In DNA, the CDR3 is TGTGCCAGCCGGGGACGGCTAGGCAAAGCTTTCTTT. Filled out from reference TRBV5-6 and TRBJ1-1, the complete variable domain reads DAGVTQSPTHLIKTRGQQVTLRCSPKSGHDTVSWYQQALGQGPQFIFQYYEEEERQRGNFPDRFSGHQFPNYSSELNVNALLLGDSALYLCASRGRLGKAFFGQGTRLTVV.

This clonotype was recorded a few times. CDR3: CASSPSDTYNEQFF. The CDR3 DNA follows: TGTGCCAGCTCACCTTCTGACACGTACAATGAGCAGTTCTTC. The J gene is TRBJ2-1, the V gene TRBV18; D unresolved. V was cut by 3 bases and J by 4 bases, with 10 bases left in between. CDR3 length: 14 residues. Germline V gives CDR1 KGHSH, CDR2 LQKENI.

This clonotype was seen ten or more times. The V and J genes are TRBV29-1 and TRBJ2-7; 9 bases are a match to TRBD2. The germline V gene encodes CDR1 SQVTM and CDR2 ANQGSEA. The CDR3 has 12 amino acids. J was trimmed by 6 bases and V by 8 bases; bases with no gene match: 8. CDR3 bases: TGCAGCATAAAAGCGGGAGGCGGCGAGCAGTACTTC. As protein: CSIKAGGGEQYF.